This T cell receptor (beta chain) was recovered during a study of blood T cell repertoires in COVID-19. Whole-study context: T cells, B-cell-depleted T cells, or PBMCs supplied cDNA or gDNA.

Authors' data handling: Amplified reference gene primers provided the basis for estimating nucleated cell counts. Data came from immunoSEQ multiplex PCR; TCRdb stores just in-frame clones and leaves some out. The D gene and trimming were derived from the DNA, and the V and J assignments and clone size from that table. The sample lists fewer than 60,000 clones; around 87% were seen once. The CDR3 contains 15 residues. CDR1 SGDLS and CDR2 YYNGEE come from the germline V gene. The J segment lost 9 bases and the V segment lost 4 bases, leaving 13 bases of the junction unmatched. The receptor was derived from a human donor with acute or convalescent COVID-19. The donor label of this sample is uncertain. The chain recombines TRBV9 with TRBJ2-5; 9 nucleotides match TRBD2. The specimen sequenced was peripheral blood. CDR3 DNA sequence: TGTGCCAGCAGCTTTAGCGGGGGACCGCAGGGGCCCCAGTACTTC. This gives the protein CASSFSGGPQGPQYF.